These 14 T cell receptor beta chains came from one sample sequenced in a study of blood T cells in healthy people across ages. For the second PCR, which ran for roughly 7 to 11 cycles, a sample-barcoded 5' primer and a J-beta primer mix were used. From the 5' RACE reads, TCRdb called clonotypes with MiXCR, one entry per CDR3 protein. This sample has roughly 1.4 million distinct CDR3 sequences, with approximately 60% found just once. The sample was blood. The source of these receptors is a man younger than 35 in good health.

This clonotype is a singleton in its sample. The chain couples TRBV4-2 to TRBJ1-2; the D is unclear. This CDR3 contains 17 residues. Per germline, CDR1 LGHNA and CDR2 YNFKEQ. V was clipped by 0 bases and J by 1 base, with 15 bases between them. The CDR3 bases are TGTGCCAGCAGCCAAGATCGCCCGGGGATGGATAACTATGGCTACACCTTC. Translating gives CASSQDRPGMDNYGYTF.

The genes are TRBV15 and TRBJ1-4, with D uncertain. The CDR3 spans 15 residues. Trimming took off 8 bases at V and 3 bases at J, with 16 bases between the two ends. From germline, CDR1 is LNHNV and CDR2 YYDKDF (reference sequence). The CDR3 sequence is CATQTYSAANEKLFF. The CDR3 nucleotides are TGTGCCACCCAAACGTACAGCGCTGCTAATGAAAAACTGTTTTTT.

The gene calls are TRBV6-5 and TRBJ2-4, with D tentatively TRBD1 or TRBD2 (5 bases each). Trimming removed 7 bases at V and 13 bases at J, with 17 bases between. The CDR3 has 12 residues. CDR1 is MNHEY, CDR2 SVGAGI, per germline. As DNA, the CDR3 is TGTGCCAGCAAGGGTCTCGGGACGGAGCAGTACTTC. Protein sequence: CASKGLGTEQYF.

V and J are TRBV5-5 and TRBJ2-2, with 9 bases identical to TRBD1. The germline gives CDR1 SGHKS, CDR2 YYEKEE (reference sequence). This CDR3 is built from 16 residues. Trimming removed 5 bases from V and 4 bases from J; junction bases left unmatched: 9. The CDR3 sequence is CASSIPDRGVTGELFF. The CDR3 nucleotides read TGTGCCAGCAGTATCCCTGACAGGGGGGTCACCGGGGAGCTGTTTTTT.

The chain links TRBV4-1 to TRBJ2-4; a possible D gene is TRBD2 (6 bases). The J call is doubtful: the DNA matches TRBJ2-5 better. The CDR3 has 14 amino acids. Germline V gives CDR1 MGHRA, CDR2 YSYEKL. DNA of the CDR3: TGCGCCAGCAGCCATCGGACTCGGGGGGAGACCCAGTACTTC. It encodes CASSHRTRGETQYF.

This clonotype was observed a few times. The chain joins TRBV28 to TRBJ2-6; D perhaps matches TRBD1 (6 bases). Trimming left V 2 bases short and J 3 bases short, with 11 bases between. This CDR3 has 16 amino acids. Germline V CDR1 and CDR2: MDHEN, SYDVKM. The CDR3 is CASSLRHRVGANVLTF. CDR3 bases: TGTGCCAGCAGTTTACGCCACAGGGTTGGGGCCAACGTCCTGACTTTC.

The J gene is TRBJ2-1, the V gene TRBV29-1; TRBD2 matches 8 bases. The junction had 11 bases not matched to a gene; V was cut back by 1 base and J by 3 bases. The CDR3 is 17 residues long. The germline gives CDR1 SQVTM, CDR2 ANQGSEA. The CDR3 loop reads CSVEAIKAGGLYNEQFF. The CDR3 DNA reads as TGCAGCGTTGAAGCCATTAAGGCGGGGGGACTCTACAATGAGCAGTTCTTC.

This clonotype appeared a single time. The chain recombines TRBV4-1 with TRBJ1-4; D is perhaps TRBD1 (5 bases). The CDR3 is 14 amino acids. Germline values: CDR1 MGHRA, CDR2 YSYEKL. V lost 2 bases and J lost 7, with 11 bases in between. DNA for the CDR3: TGCGCCAGCAGCCAATTCAGTGGGGGTGAAAAACTGTTTTTT. Translating gives CASSQFSGGEKLFF.

The chain couples TRBV5-1 to TRBJ2-1; D not resolved. The CDR3 is 15 amino acids. Trimming pared 6 bases from V and 0 bases from J, leaving 13 bases between. CDR1 and CDR2 from the germline V gene are SGHRS and YFSETQ. The CDR3 nucleotides read TGCGCCAGCACGTCCCAGCATCTCTCCTACAATGAGCAGTTCTTC. This codes for CASTSQHLSYNEQFF.

V is TRBV20-1 and J is TRBJ2-1, with D perhaps matching TRBD2 (6 bases). This CDR3 spans 12 amino acids. CDR1 is DFQATT, CDR2 SNEGSKA, per germline (reference sequence). The CDR3 region has the DNA TGCAGGGCCCTACTAGCTCCCAATGAGCAGTTCTTC. Translated, it gives CRALLAPNEQFF.

This clonotype appeared a few times. The chain links TRBV20-1 to TRBJ1-1, with 8 bases matching TRBD1. The CDR3 contains 15 residues. Germline lookup yields CDR1 DFQATT and CDR2 SNEGSKA (reference sequence). The CDR3 bases are TGCAGAGCGGACAGGGAAGGGATGATATCCACTGAAGCTTTCTTT. This codes for CRADREGMISTEAFF.

In this sample, this clonotype turned up once. This chain joins TRBV4-1 and TRBJ1-2, with D possibly being TRBD1 (5 bases). V lost 0 bases and J 13 bases, leaving 12 bases between the germline ends. There are 12 residues in the CDR3. Germline loops: CDR1 MGHRA, CDR2 YSYEKL. As DNA, the CDR3 is TGCGCCAGCAGCCAAGATACAGGTGCTACCACCTTC. Translating it yields CASSQDTGATTF.

The chain couples TRBV5-1 to TRBJ2-3; the D is unclear. This CDR3 contains 15 residues. The germline CDR1 and CDR2 sequences are SGHRS and YFSETQ. The V end was cut by 1 base, the J end by 2 bases, with 11 bases between. CDR3 sequence: CASSLKTASTDTQYF. The CDR3 bases are TGCGCCAGCAGCTTGAAGACCGCCTCCACAGATACGCAGTATTTT.

V is TRBV6-2 or TRBV6-3 and J is TRBJ2-1, with a weak D call TRBD1 (6 bases). Germline V gene data show CDR1 as MNHEY and CDR2 as SVGEGT. The CDR3 has 13 residues. V shed 6 bases and J shed 4 bases, with 10 bases lying between them. CDR3 loop: CASSEGEYNEQFF. The CDR3 region has the DNA TGTGCCAGCAGCGAGGGGGAGTACAATGAGCAGTTCTTC.